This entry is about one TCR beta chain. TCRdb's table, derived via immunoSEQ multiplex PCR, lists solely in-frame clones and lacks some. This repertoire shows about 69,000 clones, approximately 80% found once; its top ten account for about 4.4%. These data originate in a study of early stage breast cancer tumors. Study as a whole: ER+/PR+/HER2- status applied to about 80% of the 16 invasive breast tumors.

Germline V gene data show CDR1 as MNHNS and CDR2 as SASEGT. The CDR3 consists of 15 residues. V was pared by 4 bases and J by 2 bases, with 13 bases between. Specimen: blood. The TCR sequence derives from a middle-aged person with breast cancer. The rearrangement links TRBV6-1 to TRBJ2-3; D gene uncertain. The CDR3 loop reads CASSVRERTTDTQYF. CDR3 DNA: TGTGCCAGCAGTGTAAGAGAGAGGACCACAGATACGCAGTATTTT.